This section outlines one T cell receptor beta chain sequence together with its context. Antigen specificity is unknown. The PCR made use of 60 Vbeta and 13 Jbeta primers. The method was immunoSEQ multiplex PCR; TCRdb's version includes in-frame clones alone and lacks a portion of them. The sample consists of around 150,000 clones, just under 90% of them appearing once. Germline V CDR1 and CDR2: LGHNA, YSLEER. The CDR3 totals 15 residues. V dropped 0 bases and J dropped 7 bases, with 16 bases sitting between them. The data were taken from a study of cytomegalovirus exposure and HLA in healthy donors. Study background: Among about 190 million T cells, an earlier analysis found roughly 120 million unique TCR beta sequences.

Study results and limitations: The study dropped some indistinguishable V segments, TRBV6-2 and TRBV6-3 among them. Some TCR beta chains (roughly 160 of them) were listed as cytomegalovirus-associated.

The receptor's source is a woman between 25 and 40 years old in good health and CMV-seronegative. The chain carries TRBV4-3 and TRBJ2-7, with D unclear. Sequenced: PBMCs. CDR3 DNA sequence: TGCGCCAGCAGCCAAGAGCGCGGCGAGTCATTTGAGCAGTACTTC. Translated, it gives CASSQERGESFEQYF.